This entry lists 20 T cell receptor beta chains sequenced from one sample in a study of T cells of healthy individuals. TCRdb re-called the 5' RACE reads through MiXCR, storing one row per CDR3 protein. The table lists about 60,000 distinct CDR3 sequences, around 15% of them singletons, with approximately 4.8% in the top ten. All receptors derive from a human donor in good health.

This clonotype was counted ten times or more. The chain combines TRBV7-9 with TRBJ1-5; tentative D call: TRBD1 (6 bases). V was pared by 1 base and J by 0 bases, with 13 bases between. In germline, CDR1 is SEHNR, CDR2 FQNEAQ (reference sequence). The CDR3 has 17 residues. CDR3 sequence (DNA): TGTGCCAGCAGCTTAGGGACGGGGGGGCTTAGCAATCAGCCCCAGCATTTT. Its protein product is CASSLGTGGLSNQPQHF.

There are a few counts of this clonotype. The chain joins TRBV4-2 to TRBJ1-2; 9 nucleotides line up with TRBD1. The CDR3 totals 15 residues. Trimming removed 3 bases from V and 8 bases from J; junction bases left unmatched: 10. The germline V gene encodes CDR1 LGHNA and CDR2 YNFKEQ. CDR3 DNA sequence: TGTGCCAGCAGCCATATCAGGACAGGGGTAGAAGGCTACACCTTC. Translation: CASSHIRTGVEGYTF.

This chain joins TRBV6-5 and TRBJ2-2, with no clear D. The V and J ends lost 1 base and 7 bases respectively, with 7 bases between them. The CDR3 runs to 13 residues. Germline lookup yields CDR1 MNHEY and CDR2 SVGAGI. The DNA for the CDR3 is TGTGCCAGCAGTTACTATCGAGGCGGGGAGCTGTTTTTT. Amino acid sequence: CASSYYRGGELFF.

This clonotype has only a few counts. V is TRBV4-2 and J is TRBJ2-3, with D possibly TRBD2 on 7 matching bases. Germline loops: CDR1 LGHNA, CDR2 YNFKEQ. V lost 3 bases, J lost 0 bases, and 16 bases lay in between. There are 17 residues in the CDR3. CDR3 nucleotide sequence: TGTGCCAGCAGCCAGGCGGGGGCGAGTGCGAGCACAGATACGCAGTATTTT. Translation: CASSQAGASASTDTQYF.

The chain recombines TRBV7-2 with TRBJ2-7; D ambiguous. V lost 3 bases to trimming and J lost 4 bases, with 13 bases between them. Germline V CDR1 and CDR2: SGHTA, FQGNSA. This CDR3 contains 14 residues. DNA of the CDR3: TGTGCCAGCAGCTTCAACGCAGAGTCATACGAGCAGTACTTC. It is translated as CASSFNAESYEQYF.

The chain's CDR3 is CASSLGGALAETQYF. CDR3 nucleotide sequence: TGTGCCAGCAGCTTAGGAGGGGCTCTAGCGGAGACCCAGTACTTC. The V and J genes are TRBV7-2 and TRBJ2-5; TRBD2 is a possible D gene (6 bases). V was trimmed by 1 base and J by 5 bases, leaving 14 bases between them. This CDR3 is 15 amino acids long. From germline, CDR1 is SGHTA and CDR2 FQGNSA.

V is TRBV5-1 and J is TRBJ1-4; weak D call: TRBD1 (5 bases). The germline V gene encodes CDR1 SGHRS and CDR2 YFSETQ. The V gene lost 6 bases and the J gene lost 4 bases, with 19 bases spanning the gap. The CDR3 has 16 amino acids. CDR3 sequence (DNA): TGCGCCAGCACTCCCTTGGGAACAGGACATAATGAAAAACTGTTTTTT. Protein product: CASTPLGTGHNEKLFF. Looking up the rest from reference TRBV5-1 and TRBJ1-4 gives the full variable domain: KAGVTQTPRYLIKTRGQQVTLSCSPISGHRSVSWYQQTPGQGLQFLFEYFSETQRNKGNFPGRFSGRQFSNSRSEMNVSTLELGDSALYLCASTPLGTGHNEKLFFGSGTQLSVL.

This clonotype was seen more than once but under ten times. This chain links TRBV6-5 with TRBJ2-3; 7 nucleotides match TRBD2. Germline values: CDR1 MNHEY, CDR2 SVGAGI. This CDR3 is built from 15 residues. V lost 2 bases and J lost 0; bases outside the gene matches: 2. This chain's CDR3 is CASSYGSGSTDTQYF. The CDR3 DNA sequence: TGTGCCAGCAGTTACGGTAGCGGGAGCACAGATACGCAGTATTTT.

This clonotype was detected ten times or more. This rearrangement joins TRBV21-1 to TRBJ2-7; the DNA was not compared with TRBD1, the D call given in the table. TRBV21-1 is designated a pseudogene. The CDR3 spans 14 residues. CDR3 in amino acids: CASSKRQGAYEQYF. The DNA of the CDR3 is TGTGCCAGCAGCAAGCGGCAGGGGGCGTACGAGCAGTACTTC.

This clonotype was found a few times. The chain has TRBV27 and TRBJ2-6; D possibly matches TRBD1 or TRBD2 (5 bases each). This CDR3 contains 15 residues. CDR1 is MNHEY, CDR2 SMNVEV, per germline (reference sequence). The V end was cut by 1 base, the J end by 4 bases, with 8 bases between. The CDR3 region is CASSLWGSGANVLTF. The CDR3 region has the DNA TGTGCCAGCAGTTTATGGGGGTCGGGGGCCAACGTCCTGACTTTC.

The chain is built from TRBV4-2 and TRBJ2-1, with D possibly TRBD2 on 6 matching bases. Trimming removed 0 bases from V and 3 bases from J, with 12 bases in between. CDR1 and CDR2 (germline): LGHNA, YNFKEQ. CDR3 size: 16 residues. The CDR3 nucleotides are TGTGCCAGCAGCCAAGAGGGGCTAGCGAGCTACAATGAGCAGTTCTTC. Protein product: CASSQEGLASYNEQFF.

This clonotype was counted at least ten times. This chain uses TRBV5-6 with TRBJ2-1; 7 bases match TRBD2. Germline V gene sequence: CDR1 SGHDT, CDR2 YYEEEE. V was pared by 2 bases and J by 8 bases, with 10 bases of the junction left unmatched. The length of the CDR3 is 15 residues. CDR3 sequence: CASSFQGGSLDEQFF. DNA for the CDR3: TGTGCCAGCAGCTTCCAGGGAGGGTCGTTGGATGAGCAGTTCTTC.

The gene calls are TRBV12-3 or TRBV12-4 and TRBJ2-5; possible D gene TRBD2, 6 bases. CDR3 length equals 14 residues. Trimming cost V 4 bases and J 2 bases, with 11 bases left between them. CDR3 bases: TGTGCCAGCAGTTCCCCCGGGGGACAAGAGACCCAGTACTTC. It translates to CASSSPGGQETQYF.

At least ten counts were recorded for this clonotype. V usage is TRBV30 and J usage is TRBJ2-7; possibly TRBD2 for D (5 bases). Trimming stripped 3 bases from V and 2 bases from J, with 14 bases between. This CDR3 is built from 14 residues. CDR1 and CDR2 from the germline V gene are GTSNPN and SVGIG (reference sequence). DNA for the CDR3: TGTGCCTGGAGCAGATGGGAGACTCCCTACGAGCAGTACTTC. Translating gives CAWSRWETPYEQYF.

This clonotype was seen many times. The genes are TRBV20-1 and TRBJ1-4; D uncertain. This CDR3 is built from 14 residues. Germline values: CDR1 DFQATT, CDR2 SNEGSKA (reference sequence). V shed 3 bases and J shed 4 bases, with 12 bases lying between them. The CDR3, as DNA: TGCAGTGCTAGTTGGCTCGACAATAATGAAAAACTGTTTTTT. Translation: CSASWLDNNEKLFF.

Many counts were recorded for this clonotype. The rearrangement uses TRBV29-1 and TRBJ2-7, with D hard to call. The CDR3 length is 13 residues. Trimming shortened V by 4 bases and J by 1 base, and 11 bases separated the two germline ends. Per the germline V gene, CDR1 is SQVTM and CDR2 is ANQGSEA. This CDR3 is CSVGLGLSYEQYF. Written as DNA, the CDR3 is TGCAGCGTTGGTCTGGGCTTATCCTACGAGCAGTACTTC.

This clonotype appeared a few times. The genes are TRBV29-1 and TRBJ2-5, with D maybe TRBD1 (7 bases). Germline V lookup: CDR1 SQVTM, CDR2 ANQGSEA. The CDR3 runs 18 residues. Trimming left V 0 bases short and J 2 bases short, with 22 bases between. The CDR3 sequence: CSVEDWRDPEGQQETQYF. CDR3 DNA: TGCAGCGTTGAAGATTGGCGGGATCCCGAGGGACAGCAAGAGACCCAGTACTTC.

With respect to this clonotype: The junction differs from germline at one of its ends, possibly a read error. The gene calls are TRBV11-2 and TRBJ1-3, with a weak D call TRBD1 (5 bases). The V gene's germline CDR1 is SGHAT and CDR2 FQNNGV. There are 11 residues in the CDR3. CDR3 loop: CASSLGTEGNF. Written as DNA, the CDR3 is TGTGCCAGCAGCTTAGGGACGGAGGGGAACTTT.

The rearrangement links TRBV6-5 to TRBJ1-6; 7 bases map to TRBD1. After removal of 2 bases from V and 0 bases from J, the junction contained 4 bases not matched to a gene. The CDR3 contains 17 residues. CDR1 is MNHEY, CDR2 SVGAGI, per germline. As DNA, the CDR3 is TGTGCCAGCAGTTACCAGACAGGGAGCTCCTATAATTCACCCCTCCACTTT. Translated: CASSYQTGSSYNSPLHF.

This clonotype was counted many times. The chain has TRBV6-6 and TRBJ1-6, with a tentative D call TRBD1 (6 bases). The CDR3 loop spans 18 amino acids. V was clipped by 4 bases and J by 7 bases, with 23 bases between them. Germline V gene sequence: CDR1 MNHNY, CDR2 SVGAGI (reference sequence). DNA for the CDR3: TGTGCCAGCAGTTCTACGCCCTCCTCAGGGGTACTAAATTCACCCCTCCACTTT. Protein product: CASSSTPSSGVLNSPLHF.